The following is a TCR beta chain sequence with its context. CDR1 and CDR2 from the germline V gene are KGHSH and LQKENI. With 3 bases removed from V and 4 bases from J, the gap between germline ends came to 10 bases. The CDR3 sequence is 15 residues long. The sample originates from a study of blood T cells in healthy people across ages. Alongside a J-beta primer mix, a sample-barcoded 5' primer served in a second PCR lasting about 6 to 11 cycles. TCRdb processed the 5' RACE reads anew with MiXCR; each CDR3 protein has one entry. The sample has some 760,000 distinct CDR3 sequences, around 25% seen once. A minimum of 7 million PBMCs was isolated per sample. The sample also formed part of further work on T cells of mothers and their children. This second report adds: Researchers report slightly higher, though non-significant, overlap in related mother-child pairs than in unrelated pairs.

The sequence was obtained from a boy younger than 18 in good health. The source material was blood. J is TRBJ2-6 and V is TRBV18, with D uncertain. CDR3 loop: CASSPQAIGANVLTF. Written as DNA, the CDR3 is TGTGCCAGCTCACCTCAGGCGATAGGGGCCAACGTCCTGACTTTC.